These 20 T cell receptor beta chains share one sample of origin, sequenced in a study of shared clonotypes between healthy human individuals. The protocol was immunoSEQ multiplex PCR, while the TCRdb copy is restricted to in-frame clones and leaves out a portion. The repertoire holds roughly 2.2 million clones, with around 92% as singletons. The material sequenced was naive CD4+ T cells from PBMCs. Subset in this sample: CD45RA+ positively selected. The receptors were gathered from a man aged 18 to 35 in good health. Some clones in this sample may be carry-over from other donors' samples.

V and J are TRBV30 and TRBJ2-5; 15 nucleotides align to TRBD2. Germline V gives CDR1 GTSNPN, CDR2 SVGIG (reference sequence). The CDR3 is made up of 16 amino acids. With V trimmed by 5 bases and J by 6 bases, 10 bases remained unmatched. The CDR3 region is CAWDPGLAGGMQTQYF. The CDR3 DNA is TGTGCCTGGGACCCGGGACTAGCGGGAGGTATGCAGACCCAGTACTTC.

V usage is TRBV10-3 and J usage is TRBJ2-5; 11 bases match TRBD1. CDR1 and CDR2 (germline): ENHRY, SYGVKD. J gave up 5 bases and V 0 bases, and 5 bases lay outside the gene matches. The CDR3 extends over 16 amino acids. CDR3 sequence reads: CAISESGTGGTETQYF. As DNA, the CDR3 is TGTGCCATCAGTGAGTCGGGGACAGGGGGTACGGAGACCCAGTACTTC.

The chain links TRBV4-1 to TRBJ2-1, with D maybe TRBD1 (6 bases). Germline V gives CDR1 MGHRA, CDR2 YSYEKL. This CDR3 has 15 residues. V lost 1 base and J lost 1, with 8 bases in between. The CDR3 sequence is CASSQAQGSYNEQFF. The CDR3 nucleotides read TGCGCCAGCAGCCAAGCTCAGGGGTCCTACAATGAGCAGTTCTTC.

This clone was picked up one time. The chain is built from TRBV19 and TRBJ1-2; D is unclear. Germline CDR1 is LNHDA and CDR2 is SQIVND (reference sequence). Trimming removed 6 bases at V and 0 bases at J, with 8 bases between. The CDR3 contains 13 residues. CDR3 DNA: TGTGCCAGTAGGATGGCATCTAACTATGGCTACACCTTC. Residues: CASRMASNYGYTF.

For this clone: Other DNA sequences within the sample encode an identical CDR3. J is TRBJ2-2 and V is TRBV9; a weak D match, TRBD1 (6 bases). CDR3 length equals 15 residues. Germline assignment: CDR1 SGDLS and CDR2 YYNGEE. Trimming cost V 0 bases and J 3 bases, with 9 bases left between them. The CDR3 nucleotides are TGTGCCAGCAGCGTAGGGTCAGGGGACACCGGGGAGCTGTTTTTT. Translating gives CASSVGSGDTGELFF.

The genes are TRBV6-6 and TRBJ1-3, with TRBD1 as a possible D gene (5 bases). The V and J ends lost 3 bases and 2 bases respectively, with 14 bases between them. CDR1 is MNHNY, CDR2 SVGAGI, per germline (reference sequence). CDR3 length: 16 amino acids. The DNA for the CDR3 is TGTGCCAGCAGTTATGGGGCTTCGGGGACTGGAAACACCATATATTTT. This codes for CASSYGASGTGNTIYF.

The rearrangement uses TRBV15 and TRBJ2-1; the D gene is possibly TRBD2 (6 bases). CDR3 size: 17 residues. V dropped 4 bases and J dropped 0 bases, with 16 bases sitting between them. Germline CDR1 reads LNHNV; CDR2 reads YYDKDF (reference sequence). The CDR3 reads CATSTRDSSFSYNEQFF. CDR3 coding DNA: TGTGCCACCAGCACCCGGGACTCAAGTTTCTCCTACAATGAGCAGTTCTTC.

V and J are TRBV21-1 and TRBJ2-7; TRBD2 is the table's D call, not checked against the DNA. TRBV21-1 has pseudogene status. This CDR3 has 17 amino acids. CDR3 protein: CASSWGTSGSSSYEQYF. CDR3 coding DNA: TGTGCCAGCAGCTGGGGGACTAGCGGGAGTTCCTCCTACGAGCAGTACTTC.

The genes are TRBV7-7 and TRBJ1-5; D not certain. The CDR3 runs 13 residues. CDR1 is SSHAT, CDR2 FNYEAQ, per germline (reference sequence). Trimming pared 1 base from V and 4 bases from J, leaving 5 bases between. The CDR3 nucleotides read TGTGCCAGCAGCTTAGGACCTAATCAGCCCCAGCATTTT. It codes for CASSLGPNQPQHF. Complete variable domain (other parts from reference TRBV7-7 and TRBJ1-5): GAGVSQSPRYKVTKRGQDVTLRCDPISSHATLYWYQQALGQGPEFLTYFNYEAQPDKSGLPSDRFSAERPEGSISTLTIQRTEQRDSAMYRCASSLGPNQPQHFGDGTRLSIL.

In DNA form, the CDR3 reads TGCGCCAGCAGCTTGGGTGGGTTTGGGACCCAGTACTTC. Translation gives CASSLGGFGTQYF. The genes are TRBV5-1 and TRBJ2-5; D unclear. V lost 0 bases and J lost 7, with 10 bases in between. The germline gives CDR1 SGHRS, CDR2 YFSETQ. This CDR3 comprises 13 residues. The full variable domain, its missing parts supplied by reference TRBV5-1 and TRBJ2-5, is KAGVTQTPRYLIKTRGQQVTLSCSPISGHRSVSWYQQTPGQGLQFLFEYFSETQRNKGNFPGRFSGRQFSNSRSEMNVSTLELGDSALYLCASSLGGFGTQYFGPGTRLLVL.

The chain joins TRBV27 to TRBJ2-2; D is unclear. Germline CDR1 is MNHEY and CDR2 is SMNVEV (reference sequence). CDR3 size: 13 residues. V gave up 5 bases and J gave up 8 bases, with 12 bases separating them. The CDR3 protein is CASSRRNQGELFF. CDR3 DNA: TGTGCCAGCAGTCGACGGAATCAGGGGGAGCTGTTTTTT.

The chain links TRBV21-1 to TRBJ1-1; the table's D call, TRBD1, was not checked against the DNA. TRBV21-1 is an annotated pseudogene. This CDR3 spans 14 amino acids. The CDR3 sequence is CASPDRGRDTEAFF. CDR3 DNA sequence: TGTGCCAGCCCGGACAGGGGGCGCGACACTGAAGCTTTCTTT.

The chain combines TRBV5-5 with TRBJ1-5, with 7 bases that match TRBD1. In germline, CDR1 is SGHKS, CDR2 YYEKEE (reference sequence). The CDR3 is made up of 15 amino acids. J was trimmed by 4 bases and V by 4 bases; bases with no gene match: 8. The CDR3 nucleotides are TGTGCCAGCAGCCAACGAGGACAGGAGAATCAGCCCCAGCATTTT. Protein sequence: CASSQRGQENQPQHF.

The J gene is TRBJ2-3, the V gene TRBV6-4; the D is unclear. This CDR3 contains 14 residues. Germline V lookup: CDR1 MRHNA, CDR2 SNTAGT. Deletions cut 6 bases from V and 2 bases from J, with 12 bases between. CDR3 amino acids: CASSLNFDTDTQYF. The CDR3, as DNA: TGTGCCAGCAGCCTAAATTTCGACACAGATACGCAGTATTTT.

In regard to this clone: The same CDR3 arises from other DNA sequences in this sample as well. The J gene is TRBJ1-2, the V gene TRBV4-1; 11 nucleotides agree with TRBD1. Germline CDR1 reads MGHRA; CDR2 reads YSYEKL. J was trimmed by 7 bases and V by 4 bases; bases with no gene match: 5. The CDR3 loop spans 14 amino acids. CDR3 region: CASSPGQGAGGYTF. In DNA form, the CDR3 reads TGCGCCAGCAGCCCCGGACAGGGGGCCGGTGGCTACACCTTC.

This chain connects TRBV9 to TRBJ2-7, with 15 bases matching TRBD2. Germline V gene sequence: CDR1 SGDLS, CDR2 YYNGEE. This CDR3 contains 16 residues. With 1 base clipped from V and 4 bases from J, the junction kept 3 bases outside the gene matches. The CDR3, as DNA: TGTGCCAGCAGCGTAACCGGGACTAGCGGGGGGTACGAGCAGTACTTC. Its protein is CASSVTGTSGGYEQYF.

The chain has TRBV27 and TRBJ1-4; D possibly corresponds to TRBD1 (5 bases). Trimming stripped 3 bases from V and 5 bases from J, with 10 bases between. The CDR3 runs to 14 residues. CDR1 and CDR2 (germline): MNHEY, SMNVEV (reference sequence). This CDR3 reads CASSFGHRNEKLFF. The CDR3 DNA reads TGTGCCAGCAGTTTTGGACATAGGAATGAAAAACTGTTTTTT.

The chain joins TRBV7-7 to TRBJ2-2; D may be TRBD1 (6 bases). V was trimmed by 1 base and J by 1 base, leaving 10 bases between them. This CDR3 comprises 16 residues. Germline loops: CDR1 SSHAT, CDR2 FNYEAQ (reference sequence). The CDR3 DNA sequence: TGTGCCAGCAGCTTAGGTCAGGGGATGAACACCGGGGAGCTGTTTTTT. Its translation: CASSLGQGMNTGELFF.

J is TRBJ1-2 and V is TRBV20-1; perhaps TRBD1 as D (6 bases). V lost 4 bases and J 7 bases, leaving 10 bases between the germline ends. Per the germline V gene, CDR1 is DFQATT and CDR2 is SNEGSKA (reference sequence). The CDR3 is 11 amino acids. CDR3 amino acids: CSANNRVGYTF. The CDR3 bases are TGCAGTGCTAATAACAGGGTTGGCTACACCTTC.

The chain has TRBV29-1 and TRBJ1-2; D gene unclear. The CDR3 has 13 amino acids. Trimming removed 7 bases at V and 0 bases at J, with 12 bases between. Germline lookup yields CDR1 SQVTM and CDR2 ANQGSEA. The CDR3 DNA sequence: TGCAGCGCCGTGACGGACGCTAACTATGGCTACACCTTC. Protein sequence: CSAVTDANYGYTF.